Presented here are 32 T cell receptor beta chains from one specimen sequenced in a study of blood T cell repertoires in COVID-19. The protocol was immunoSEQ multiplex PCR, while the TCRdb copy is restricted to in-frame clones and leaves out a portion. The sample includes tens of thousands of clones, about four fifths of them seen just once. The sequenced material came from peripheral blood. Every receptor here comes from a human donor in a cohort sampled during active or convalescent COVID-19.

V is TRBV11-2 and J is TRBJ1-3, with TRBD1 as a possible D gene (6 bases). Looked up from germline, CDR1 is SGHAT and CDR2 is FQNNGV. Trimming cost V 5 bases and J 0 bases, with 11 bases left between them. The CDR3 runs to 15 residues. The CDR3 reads CASSNRQASGNTIYF. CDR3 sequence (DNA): TGTGCCAGCAGCAATCGACAGGCCTCTGGAAACACCATATATTTT.

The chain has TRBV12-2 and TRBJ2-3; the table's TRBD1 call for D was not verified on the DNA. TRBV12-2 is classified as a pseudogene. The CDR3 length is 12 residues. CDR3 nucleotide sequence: TGTGCAAGCCACCTGCCCTGGGGGCGGCTGTATTTT. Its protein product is CASHLPWGRLYF.

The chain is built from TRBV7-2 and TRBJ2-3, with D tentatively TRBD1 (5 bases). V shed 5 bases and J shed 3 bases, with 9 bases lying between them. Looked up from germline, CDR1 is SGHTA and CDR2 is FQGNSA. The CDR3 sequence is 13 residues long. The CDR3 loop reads CASSVGQTDTQYF. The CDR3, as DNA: TGTGCCAGCAGCGTCGGACAAACAGATACGCAGTATTTT.

CDR3 sequence reads: CATSDFRIRGQGITEAFF. CDR3 DNA sequence: TGTGCCACCAGTGATTTCCGTATTAGGGGACAGGGTATAACTGAAGCTTTCTTT. The V gene is TRBV24-1, the J gene TRBJ1-1; 9 nucleotides match TRBD1. V was clipped by 1 base and J by 5 bases; unmatched bases: 13. CDR3 length equals 18 residues. The V gene's germline CDR1 is KGHDR and CDR2 SFDVKD.

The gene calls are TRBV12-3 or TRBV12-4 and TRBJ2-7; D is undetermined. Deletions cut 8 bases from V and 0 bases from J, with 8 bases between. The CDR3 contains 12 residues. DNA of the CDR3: TGTGCCAGCGGAGCCCACTCCTACGAGCAGTACTTC. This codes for CASGAHSYEQYF.

This CDR3 is CASSEAANMNTEAFF. The DNA of the CDR3 is TGTGCCAGCAGTGAAGCTGCGAATATGAACACTGAAGCTTTCTTT. The chain has TRBV6-1 and TRBJ1-1; D remains ambiguous. This CDR3 is 15 amino acids long. Germline assignment: CDR1 MNHNS and CDR2 SASEGT. V dropped 0 bases and J dropped 0 bases, with 8 bases sitting between them.

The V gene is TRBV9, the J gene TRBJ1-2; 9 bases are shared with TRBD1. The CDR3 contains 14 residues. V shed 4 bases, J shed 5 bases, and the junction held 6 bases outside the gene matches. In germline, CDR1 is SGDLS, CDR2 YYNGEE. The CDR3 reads CASSPSGTGYGYTF. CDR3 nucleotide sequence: TGTGCCAGCAGCCCCTCCGGGACAGGGTATGGCTACACCTTC.

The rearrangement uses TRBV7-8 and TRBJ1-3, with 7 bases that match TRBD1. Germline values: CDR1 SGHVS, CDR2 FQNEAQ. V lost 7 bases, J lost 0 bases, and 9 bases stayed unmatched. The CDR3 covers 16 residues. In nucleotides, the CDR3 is TGTGCCAGCACCCCTAGGGACAGCTACTCTGGAAACACCATATATTTT. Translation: CASTPRDSYSGNTIYF.

The CDR3 nucleotides are TGTGCCAGCAGTTTACGGCGGACACTTAACTATGGCTACACCTTC. Its translation is CASSLRRTLNYGYTF. The rearrangement joins TRBV27 to TRBJ1-2, with D perhaps TRBD1 (5 bases). Deletions cut 2 bases from V and 1 base from J, with 11 bases between. Germline CDR1 and CDR2: MNHEY and SMNVEV (reference sequence). The CDR3 runs to 15 residues.

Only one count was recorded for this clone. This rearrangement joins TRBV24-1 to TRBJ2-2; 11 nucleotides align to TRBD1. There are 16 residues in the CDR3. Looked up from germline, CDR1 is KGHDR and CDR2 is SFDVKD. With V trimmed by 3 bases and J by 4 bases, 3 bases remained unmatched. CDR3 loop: CATSDPGTGGTGELFF. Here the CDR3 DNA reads TGTGCCACCAGTGATCCCGGGACAGGGGGCACCGGGGAGCTGTTTTTT.

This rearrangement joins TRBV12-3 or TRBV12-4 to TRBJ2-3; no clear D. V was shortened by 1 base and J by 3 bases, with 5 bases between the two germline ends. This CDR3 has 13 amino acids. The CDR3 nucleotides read TGTGCCAGCAGTTTAGGGGCAACAGATACGCAGTATTTT. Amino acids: CASSLGATDTQYF.

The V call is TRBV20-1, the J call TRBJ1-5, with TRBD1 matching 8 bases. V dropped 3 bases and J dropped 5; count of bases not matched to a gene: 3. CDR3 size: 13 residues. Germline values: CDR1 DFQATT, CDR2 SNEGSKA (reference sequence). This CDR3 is CSASKTGDQPQHF. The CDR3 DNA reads TGCAGTGCTAGTAAGACAGGGGATCAGCCCCAGCATTTT.

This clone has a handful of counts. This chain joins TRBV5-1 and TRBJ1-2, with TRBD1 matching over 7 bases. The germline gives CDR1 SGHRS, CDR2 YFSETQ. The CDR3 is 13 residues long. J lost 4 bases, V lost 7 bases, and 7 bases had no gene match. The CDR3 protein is CASLGTGAYGYTF. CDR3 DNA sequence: TGCGCCAGCTTAGGTACAGGGGCCTATGGCTACACCTTC.

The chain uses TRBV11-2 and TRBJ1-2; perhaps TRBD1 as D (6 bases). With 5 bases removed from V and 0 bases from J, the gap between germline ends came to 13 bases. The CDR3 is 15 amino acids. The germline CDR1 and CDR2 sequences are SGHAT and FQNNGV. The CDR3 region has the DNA TGTGCCAGCAGCATCCCAGGGGAATCTAACTATGGCTACACCTTC. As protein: CASSIPGESNYGYTF.

CDR3: CASSVETGGPYGYTF. For the CDR3, the DNA is TGTGCCAGCAGCGTAGAGACAGGGGGCCCCTATGGCTACACCTTC. The chain couples TRBV9 to TRBJ1-2, with 10 bases fitting TRBD1. V dropped 0 bases and J dropped 4; count of bases not matched to a gene: 3. Germline loops: CDR1 SGDLS, CDR2 YYNGEE. The CDR3 length is 15 residues.

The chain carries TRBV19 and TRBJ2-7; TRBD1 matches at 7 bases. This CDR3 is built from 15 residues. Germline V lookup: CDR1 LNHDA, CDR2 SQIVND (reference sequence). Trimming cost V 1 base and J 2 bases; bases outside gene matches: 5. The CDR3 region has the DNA TGTGCCAGTAGTATAGGAAGGGGACAGCCCTACGAGCAGTACTTC. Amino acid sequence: CASSIGRGQPYEQYF.

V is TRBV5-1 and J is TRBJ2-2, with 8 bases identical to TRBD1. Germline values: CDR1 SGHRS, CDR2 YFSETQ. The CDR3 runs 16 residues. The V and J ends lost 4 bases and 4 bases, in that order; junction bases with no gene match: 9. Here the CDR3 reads CASSLGSGGSTGELFF. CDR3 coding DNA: TGCGCCAGCAGCCTGGGTTCAGGGGGCTCCACCGGGGAGCTGTTTTTT.

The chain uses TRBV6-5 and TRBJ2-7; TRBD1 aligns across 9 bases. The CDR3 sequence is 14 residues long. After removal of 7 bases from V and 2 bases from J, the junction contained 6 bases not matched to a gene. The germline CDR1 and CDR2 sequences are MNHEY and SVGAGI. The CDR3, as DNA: TGTGCCAGCAATACAGGGGGCAGGCCCTACGAGCAGTACTTC. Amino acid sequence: CASNTGGRPYEQYF.

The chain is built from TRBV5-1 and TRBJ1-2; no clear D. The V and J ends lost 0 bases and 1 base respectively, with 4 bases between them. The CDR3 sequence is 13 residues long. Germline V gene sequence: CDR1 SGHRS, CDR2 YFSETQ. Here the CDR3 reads CASSLGSNYGYTF. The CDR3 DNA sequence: TGCGCCAGCAGCTTGGGGAGTAACTATGGCTACACCTTC.

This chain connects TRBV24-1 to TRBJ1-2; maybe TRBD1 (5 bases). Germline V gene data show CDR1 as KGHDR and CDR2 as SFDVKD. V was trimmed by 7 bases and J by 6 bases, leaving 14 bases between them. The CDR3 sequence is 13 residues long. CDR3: CATSGGGLDGYTF. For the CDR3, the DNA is TGTGCCACCAGCGGGGGGGGACTGGATGGCTACACCTTC.

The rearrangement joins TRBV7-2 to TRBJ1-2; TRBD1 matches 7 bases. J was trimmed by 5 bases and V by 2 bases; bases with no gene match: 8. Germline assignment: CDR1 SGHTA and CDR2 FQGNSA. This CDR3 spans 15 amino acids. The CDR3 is CASSLFGQARYGYTF. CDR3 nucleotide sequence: TGTGCCAGCAGCTTATTTGGACAGGCCCGATATGGCTACACCTTC.

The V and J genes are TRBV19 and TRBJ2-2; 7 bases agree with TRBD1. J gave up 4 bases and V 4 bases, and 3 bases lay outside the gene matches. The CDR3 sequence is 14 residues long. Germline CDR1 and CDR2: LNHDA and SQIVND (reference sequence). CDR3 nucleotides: TGTGCCAGTAGTAAAGACAGGGTCACCGGGGAGCTGTTTTTT. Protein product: CASSKDRVTGELFF.

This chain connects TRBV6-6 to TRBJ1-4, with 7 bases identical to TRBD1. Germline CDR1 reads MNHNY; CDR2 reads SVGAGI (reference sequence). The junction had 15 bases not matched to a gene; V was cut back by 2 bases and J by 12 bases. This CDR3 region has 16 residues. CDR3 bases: TGTGCCAGCAGTTACATAGGGGGCGTAATTGGAGGGGAACTGTTTTTT. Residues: CASSYIGGVIGGELFF.

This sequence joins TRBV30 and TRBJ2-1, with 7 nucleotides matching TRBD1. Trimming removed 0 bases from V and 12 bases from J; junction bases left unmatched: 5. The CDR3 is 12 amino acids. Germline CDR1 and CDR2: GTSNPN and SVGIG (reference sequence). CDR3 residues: CAWSVGDSRQFF. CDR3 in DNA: TGTGCCTGGAGTGTAGGGGACAGCCGGCAGTTCTTC.

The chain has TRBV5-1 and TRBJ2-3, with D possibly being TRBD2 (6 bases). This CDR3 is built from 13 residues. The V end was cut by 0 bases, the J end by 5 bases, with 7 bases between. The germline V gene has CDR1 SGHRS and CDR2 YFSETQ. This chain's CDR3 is CASSLARGDTQYF. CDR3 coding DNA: TGCGCCAGCAGCTTGGCGCGGGGAGATACGCAGTATTTT.

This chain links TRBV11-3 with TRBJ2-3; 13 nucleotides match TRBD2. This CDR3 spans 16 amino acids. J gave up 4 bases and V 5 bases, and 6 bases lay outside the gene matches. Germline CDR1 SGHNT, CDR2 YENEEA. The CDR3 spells CASSLGLAGNADTQYF. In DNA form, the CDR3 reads TGTGCCAGCAGCCTGGGACTAGCGGGGAACGCAGATACGCAGTATTTT.

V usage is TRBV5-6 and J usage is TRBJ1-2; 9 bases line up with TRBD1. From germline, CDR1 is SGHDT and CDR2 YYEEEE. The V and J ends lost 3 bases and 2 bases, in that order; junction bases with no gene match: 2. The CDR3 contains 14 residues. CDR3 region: CASSSDRGNYGYTF. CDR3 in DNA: TGTGCCAGCAGCTCCGACAGGGGGAACTATGGCTACACCTTC.

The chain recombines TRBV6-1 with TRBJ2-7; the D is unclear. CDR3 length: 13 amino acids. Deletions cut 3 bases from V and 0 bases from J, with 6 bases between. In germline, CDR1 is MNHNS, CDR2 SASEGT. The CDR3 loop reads CASSERNSYEQYF. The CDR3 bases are TGTGCCAGCAGTGAGAGGAACTCCTACGAGCAGTACTTC.

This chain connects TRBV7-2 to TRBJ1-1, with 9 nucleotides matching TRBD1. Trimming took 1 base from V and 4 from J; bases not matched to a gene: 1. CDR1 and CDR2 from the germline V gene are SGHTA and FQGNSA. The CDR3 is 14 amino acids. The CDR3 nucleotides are TGTGCCAGCAGCTTAGACAGGGGGCTCACTGAAGCTTTCTTT. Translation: CASSLDRGLTEAFF.

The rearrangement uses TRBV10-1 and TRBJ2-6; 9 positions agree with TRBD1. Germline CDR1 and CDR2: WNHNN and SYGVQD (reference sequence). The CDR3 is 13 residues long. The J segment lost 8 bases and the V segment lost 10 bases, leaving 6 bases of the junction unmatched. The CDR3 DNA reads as TGCGCCAAAGGACAGGGGAGGACCAACGTCCTGACTTTC. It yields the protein CAKGQGRTNVLTF.

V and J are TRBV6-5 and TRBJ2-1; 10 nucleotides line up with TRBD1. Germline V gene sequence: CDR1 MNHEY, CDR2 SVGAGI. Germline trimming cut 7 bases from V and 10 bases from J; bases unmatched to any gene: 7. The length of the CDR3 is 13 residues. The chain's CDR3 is CASTTGGRGEQFF. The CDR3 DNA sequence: TGTGCCAGCACGACAGGGGGCCGAGGCGAGCAGTTCTTC.

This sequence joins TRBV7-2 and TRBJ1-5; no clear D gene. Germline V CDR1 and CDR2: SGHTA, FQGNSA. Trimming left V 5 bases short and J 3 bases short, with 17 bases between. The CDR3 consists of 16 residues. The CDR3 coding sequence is TGTGCCAGCAGCCCCGGAGGCGCGGGTGTCAATCAGCCCCAGCATTTT. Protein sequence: CASSPGGAGVNQPQHF.